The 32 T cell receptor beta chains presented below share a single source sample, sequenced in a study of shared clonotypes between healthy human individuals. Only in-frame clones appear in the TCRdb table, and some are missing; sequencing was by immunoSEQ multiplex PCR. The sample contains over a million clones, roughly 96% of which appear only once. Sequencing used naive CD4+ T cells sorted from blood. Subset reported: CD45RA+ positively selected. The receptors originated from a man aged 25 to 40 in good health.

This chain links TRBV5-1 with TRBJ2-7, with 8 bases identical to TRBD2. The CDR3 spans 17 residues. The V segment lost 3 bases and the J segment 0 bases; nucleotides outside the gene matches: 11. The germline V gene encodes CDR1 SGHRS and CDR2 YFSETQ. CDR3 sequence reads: CASSSEGGTSYSYEQYF. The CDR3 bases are TGCGCCAGCAGCTCGGAGGGCGGGACTAGTTACTCCTACGAGCAGTACTTC.

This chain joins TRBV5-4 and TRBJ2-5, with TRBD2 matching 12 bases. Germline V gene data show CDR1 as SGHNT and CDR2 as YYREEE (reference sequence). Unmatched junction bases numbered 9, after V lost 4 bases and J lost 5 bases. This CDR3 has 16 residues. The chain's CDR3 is CASSSKGLAGRETQYF. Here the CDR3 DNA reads TGTGCCAGCAGCAGCAAAGGACTAGCGGGAAGGGAGACCCAGTACTTC. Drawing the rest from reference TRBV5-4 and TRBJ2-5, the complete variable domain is ETGVTQSPTHLIKTRGQQVTLRCSSQSGHNTVSWYQQALGQGPQFIFQYYREEENGRGNFPPRFSGLQFPNYSSELNVNALELDDSALYLCASSSKGLAGRETQYFGPGTRLLVL.

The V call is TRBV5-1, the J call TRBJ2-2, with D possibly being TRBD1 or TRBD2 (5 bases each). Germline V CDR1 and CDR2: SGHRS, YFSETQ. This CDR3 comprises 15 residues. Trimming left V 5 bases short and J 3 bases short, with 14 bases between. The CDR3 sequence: CASRALLGDTGELFF. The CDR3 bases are TGCGCCAGCAGGGCTCTCCTGGGGGACACCGGGGAGCTGTTTTTT.

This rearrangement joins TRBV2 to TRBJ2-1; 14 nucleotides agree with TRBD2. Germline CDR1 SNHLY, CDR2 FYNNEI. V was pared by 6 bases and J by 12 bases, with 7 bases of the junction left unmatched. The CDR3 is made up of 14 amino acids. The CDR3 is CASRPGLAGVMQFF. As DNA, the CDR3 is TGTGCCAGCAGGCCGGGACTAGCGGGAGTAATGCAGTTCTTC.

CDR3 in DNA: TGTGCCAGCAGGGGGGGAGGGTCAGATACGCAGTATTTT. Translated, it gives CASRGGGSDTQYF. The chain couples TRBV11-3 to TRBJ2-3; 7 nucleotides line up with TRBD2. There are 13 residues in the CDR3. Germline loops: CDR1 SGHNT, CDR2 YENEEA. With V trimmed by 6 bases and J by 4 bases, 4 bases remained unmatched.

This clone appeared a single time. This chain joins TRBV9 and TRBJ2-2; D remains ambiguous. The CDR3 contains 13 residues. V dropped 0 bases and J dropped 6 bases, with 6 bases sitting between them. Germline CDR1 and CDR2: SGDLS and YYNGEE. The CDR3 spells CASSVAYSGELFF. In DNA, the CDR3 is TGTGCCAGCAGCGTAGCTTATTCCGGGGAGCTGTTTTTT.

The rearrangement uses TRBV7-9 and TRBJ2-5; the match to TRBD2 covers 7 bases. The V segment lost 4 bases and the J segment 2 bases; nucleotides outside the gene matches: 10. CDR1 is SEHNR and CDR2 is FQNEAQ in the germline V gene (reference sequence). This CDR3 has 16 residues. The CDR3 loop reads CASSSTGTMGQETQYF. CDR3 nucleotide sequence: TGTGCCAGCAGCTCTACCGGGACTATGGGGCAAGAGACCCAGTACTTC.

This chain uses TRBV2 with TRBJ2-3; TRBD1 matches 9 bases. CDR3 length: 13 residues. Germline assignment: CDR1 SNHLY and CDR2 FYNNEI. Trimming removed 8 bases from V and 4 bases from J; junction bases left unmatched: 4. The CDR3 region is CASLQGAADTQYF. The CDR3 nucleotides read TGTGCCAGCCTACAGGGGGCGGCAGATACGCAGTATTTT.

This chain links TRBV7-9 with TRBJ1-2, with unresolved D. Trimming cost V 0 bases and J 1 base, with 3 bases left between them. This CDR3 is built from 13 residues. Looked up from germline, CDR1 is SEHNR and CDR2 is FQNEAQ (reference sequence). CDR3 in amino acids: CASSLAINYGYTF. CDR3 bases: TGTGCCAGCAGCTTAGCGATTAACTATGGCTACACCTTC.

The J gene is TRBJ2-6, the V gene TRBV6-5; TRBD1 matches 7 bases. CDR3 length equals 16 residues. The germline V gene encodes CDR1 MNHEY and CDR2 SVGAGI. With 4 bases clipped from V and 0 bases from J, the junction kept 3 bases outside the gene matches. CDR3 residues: CASSLTGSSGANVLTF. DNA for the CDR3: TGTGCCAGCAGTTTGACAGGGAGCTCTGGGGCCAACGTCCTGACTTTC.

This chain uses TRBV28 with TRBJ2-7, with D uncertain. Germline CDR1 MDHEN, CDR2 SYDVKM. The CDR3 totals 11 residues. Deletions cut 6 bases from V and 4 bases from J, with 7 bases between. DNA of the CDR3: TGTGCCAGCAGGCGAGGATACGAGCAGTACTTC. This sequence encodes CASRRGYEQYF.

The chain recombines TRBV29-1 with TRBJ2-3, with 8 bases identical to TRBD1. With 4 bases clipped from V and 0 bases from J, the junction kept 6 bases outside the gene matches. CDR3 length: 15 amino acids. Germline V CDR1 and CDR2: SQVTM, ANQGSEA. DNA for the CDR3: TGCAGCGTTGGGACAGGGATTGGTAGCACAGATACGCAGTATTTT. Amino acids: CSVGTGIGSTDTQYF.

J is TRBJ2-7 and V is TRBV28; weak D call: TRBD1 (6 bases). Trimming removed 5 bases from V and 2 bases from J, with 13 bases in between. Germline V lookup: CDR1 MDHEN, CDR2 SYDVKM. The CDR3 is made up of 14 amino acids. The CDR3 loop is CASSHGQTPYEQYF. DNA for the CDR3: TGTGCCAGCAGTCACGGACAGACCCCCTACGAGCAGTACTTC. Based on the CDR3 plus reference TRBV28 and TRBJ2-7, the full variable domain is DVKVTQSSRYLVKRTGEKVFLECVQDMDHENMFWYRQDPGLGLRLIYFSYDVKMKEKGDIPEGYSVSREKKERFSLILESASTNQTSMYLCASSHGQTPYEQYFGPGTRLTVT.

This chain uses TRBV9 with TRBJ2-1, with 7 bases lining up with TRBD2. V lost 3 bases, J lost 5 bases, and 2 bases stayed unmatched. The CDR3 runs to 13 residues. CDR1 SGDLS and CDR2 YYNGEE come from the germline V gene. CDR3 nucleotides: TGTGCCAGCAGCGAGGGACTACACAATGAGCAGTTCTTC. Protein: CASSEGLHNEQFF. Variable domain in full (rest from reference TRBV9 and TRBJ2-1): DSGVTQTPKHLITATGQRVTLRCSPRSGDLSVYWYQQSLDQGLQFLIQYYNGEERAKGNILERFSAQQFPDLHSELNLSSLELGDSALYFCASSEGLHNEQFFGPGTRLTVL.

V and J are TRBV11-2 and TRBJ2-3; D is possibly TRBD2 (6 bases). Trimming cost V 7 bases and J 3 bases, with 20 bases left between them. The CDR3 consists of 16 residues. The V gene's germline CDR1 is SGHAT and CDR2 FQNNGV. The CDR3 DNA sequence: TGTGCCAGCAACCTTGAGGCGGGAAGATCTACAGATACGCAGTATTTT. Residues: CASNLEAGRSTDTQYF.

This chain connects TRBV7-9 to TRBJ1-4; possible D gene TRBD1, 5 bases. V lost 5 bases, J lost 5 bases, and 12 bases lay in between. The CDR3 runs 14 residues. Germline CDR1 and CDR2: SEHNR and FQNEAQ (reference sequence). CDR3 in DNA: TGTGCCAGCAGCCGCGGGACGGTAAATGAAAAACTGTTTTTT. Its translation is CASSRGTVNEKLFF. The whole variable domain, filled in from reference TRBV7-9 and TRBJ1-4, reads DTGVSQNPRHKITKRGQNVTFRCDPISEHNRLYWYRQTLGQGPEFLTYFQNEAQLEKSRLLSDRFSAERPKGSFSTLEIQRTEQGDSAMYLCASSRGTVNEKLFFGSGTQLSVL.

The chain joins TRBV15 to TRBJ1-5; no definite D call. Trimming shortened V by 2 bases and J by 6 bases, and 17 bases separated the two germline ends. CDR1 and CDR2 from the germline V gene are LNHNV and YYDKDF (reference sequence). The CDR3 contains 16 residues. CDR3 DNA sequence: TGTGCCACCAGCAGACGAATTTTTAATTCCCGTCAGCCCCAGCATTTT. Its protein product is CATSRRIFNSRQPQHF.

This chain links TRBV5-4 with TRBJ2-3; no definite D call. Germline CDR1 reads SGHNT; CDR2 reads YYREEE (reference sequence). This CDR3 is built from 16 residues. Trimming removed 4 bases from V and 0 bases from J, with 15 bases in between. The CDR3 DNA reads TGTGCCAGCAGCCCTGCAGGCGTTCTGAGCACAGATACGCAGTATTTT. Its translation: CASSPAGVLSTDTQYF.

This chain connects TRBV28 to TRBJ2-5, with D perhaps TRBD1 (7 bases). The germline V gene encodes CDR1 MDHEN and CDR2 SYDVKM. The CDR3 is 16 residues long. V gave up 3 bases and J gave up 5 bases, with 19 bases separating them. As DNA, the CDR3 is TGTGCCAGCAGTTTTAGCATTGGAGGGGGCGTCGAGACCCAGTACTTC. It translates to CASSFSIGGGVETQYF.

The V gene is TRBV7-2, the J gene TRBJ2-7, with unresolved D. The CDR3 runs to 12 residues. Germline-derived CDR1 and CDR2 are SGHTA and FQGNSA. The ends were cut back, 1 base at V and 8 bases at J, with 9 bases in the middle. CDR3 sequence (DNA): TGTGCCAGCAGCTTAGGACCCGCGAAGCAGTACTTC. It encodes CASSLGPAKQYF.

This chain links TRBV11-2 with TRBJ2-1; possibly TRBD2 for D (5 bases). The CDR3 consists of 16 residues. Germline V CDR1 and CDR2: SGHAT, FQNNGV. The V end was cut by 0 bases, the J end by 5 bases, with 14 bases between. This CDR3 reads CASSLEPASRHNEQFF. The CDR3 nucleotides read TGTGCCAGCAGCTTAGAGCCGGCTAGCAGACACAATGAGCAGTTCTTC.

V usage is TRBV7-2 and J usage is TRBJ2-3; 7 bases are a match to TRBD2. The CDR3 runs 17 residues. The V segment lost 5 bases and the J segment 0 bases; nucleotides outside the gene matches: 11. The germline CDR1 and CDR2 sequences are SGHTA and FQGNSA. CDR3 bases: TGTGCCAGCAGCCTAAACTCAGTTAGCGGGAGCACAGATACGCAGTATTTT. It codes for CASSLNSVSGSTDTQYF. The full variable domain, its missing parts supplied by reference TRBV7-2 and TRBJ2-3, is GAGVSQSPSNKVTEKGKDVELRCDPISGHTALYWYRQSLGQGLEFLIYFQGNSAPDKSGLPSDRFSAERTGGSVSTLTIQRTQQEDSAVYLCASSLNSVSGSTDTQYFGPGTRLTVL.

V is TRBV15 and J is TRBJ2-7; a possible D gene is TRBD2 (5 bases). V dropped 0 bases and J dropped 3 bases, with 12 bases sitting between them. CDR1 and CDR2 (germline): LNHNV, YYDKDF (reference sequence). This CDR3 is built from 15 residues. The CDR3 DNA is TGTGCCACCAGCAGAGAGATGAGCGGAGGCTACGAGCAGTACTTC. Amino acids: CATSREMSGGYEQYF.

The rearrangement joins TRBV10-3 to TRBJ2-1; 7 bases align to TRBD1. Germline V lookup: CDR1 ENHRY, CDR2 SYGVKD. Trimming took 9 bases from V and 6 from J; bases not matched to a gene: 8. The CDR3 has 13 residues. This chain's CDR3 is CAIKTGTVNEQFF. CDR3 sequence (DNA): TGTGCCATAAAGACAGGGACGGTCAATGAGCAGTTCTTC.

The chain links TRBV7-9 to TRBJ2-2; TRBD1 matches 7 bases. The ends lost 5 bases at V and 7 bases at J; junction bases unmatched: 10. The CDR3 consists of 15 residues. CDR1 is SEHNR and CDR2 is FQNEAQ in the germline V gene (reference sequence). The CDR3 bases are TGTGCCAGCAGCCGCACACAGGGGATTAACGGGGAGCTGTTTTTT. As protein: CASSRTQGINGELFF.

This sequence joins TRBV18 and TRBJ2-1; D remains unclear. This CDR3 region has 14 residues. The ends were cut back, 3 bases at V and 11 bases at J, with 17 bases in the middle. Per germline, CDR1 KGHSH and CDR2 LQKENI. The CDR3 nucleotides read TGTGCCAGCTCACCGACCGTCCTAGAAGCCAAGCAGTTCTTC. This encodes CASSPTVLEAKQFF.

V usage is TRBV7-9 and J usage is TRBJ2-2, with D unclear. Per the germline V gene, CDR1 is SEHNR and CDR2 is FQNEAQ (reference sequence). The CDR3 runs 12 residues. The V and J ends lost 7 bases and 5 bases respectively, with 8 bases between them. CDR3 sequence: CASILRTGELFF. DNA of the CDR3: TGTGCCAGCATACTTCGGACCGGGGAGCTGTTTTTT.

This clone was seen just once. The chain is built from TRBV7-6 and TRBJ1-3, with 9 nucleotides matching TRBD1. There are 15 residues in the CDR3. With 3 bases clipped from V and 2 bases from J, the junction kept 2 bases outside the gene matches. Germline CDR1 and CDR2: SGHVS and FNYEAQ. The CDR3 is CASSLGQGPGNTIYF. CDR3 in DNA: TGTGCCAGCAGCTTGGGACAGGGCCCTGGAAACACCATATATTTT.

Here the CDR3 reads CASSLTVGETQYF. DNA for the CDR3: TGTGCCAGCAGCTTGACTGTCGGGGAGACCCAGTACTTC. The chain employs TRBV5-4 and TRBJ2-5; D call uncertain. The CDR3 has 13 amino acids. V was shortened by 1 base and J by 5 bases, with 9 bases between the two germline ends. CDR1 SGHNT and CDR2 YYREEE come from the germline V gene (reference sequence). Variable domain in full (rest from reference TRBV5-4 and TRBJ2-5): ETGVTQSPTHLIKTRGQQVTLRCSSQSGHNTVSWYQQALGQGPQFIFQYYREEENGRGNFPPRFSGLQFPNYSSELNVNALELDDSALYLCASSLTVGETQYFGPGTRLLVL.

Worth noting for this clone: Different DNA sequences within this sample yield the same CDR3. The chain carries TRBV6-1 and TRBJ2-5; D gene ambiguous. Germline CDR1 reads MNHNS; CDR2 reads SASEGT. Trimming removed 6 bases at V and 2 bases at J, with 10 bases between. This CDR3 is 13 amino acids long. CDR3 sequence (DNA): TGTGCCAGCAGGCGCACAGTTCAAGAGACCCAGTACTTC. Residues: CASRRTVQETQYF.

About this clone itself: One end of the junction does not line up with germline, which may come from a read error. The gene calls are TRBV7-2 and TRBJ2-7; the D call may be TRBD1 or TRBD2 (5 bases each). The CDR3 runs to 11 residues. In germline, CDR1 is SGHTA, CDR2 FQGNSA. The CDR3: CASSRGTAADF. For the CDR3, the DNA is TGTGCCAGCAGCCGAGGGACGGCTGCCGACTTC.

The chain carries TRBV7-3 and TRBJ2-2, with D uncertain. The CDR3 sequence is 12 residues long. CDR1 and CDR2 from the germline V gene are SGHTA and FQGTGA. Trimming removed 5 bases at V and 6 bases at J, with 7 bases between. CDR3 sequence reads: CASSLAPGELFF. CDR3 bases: TGTGCCAGCAGCCTCGCTCCCGGGGAGCTGTTTTTT.